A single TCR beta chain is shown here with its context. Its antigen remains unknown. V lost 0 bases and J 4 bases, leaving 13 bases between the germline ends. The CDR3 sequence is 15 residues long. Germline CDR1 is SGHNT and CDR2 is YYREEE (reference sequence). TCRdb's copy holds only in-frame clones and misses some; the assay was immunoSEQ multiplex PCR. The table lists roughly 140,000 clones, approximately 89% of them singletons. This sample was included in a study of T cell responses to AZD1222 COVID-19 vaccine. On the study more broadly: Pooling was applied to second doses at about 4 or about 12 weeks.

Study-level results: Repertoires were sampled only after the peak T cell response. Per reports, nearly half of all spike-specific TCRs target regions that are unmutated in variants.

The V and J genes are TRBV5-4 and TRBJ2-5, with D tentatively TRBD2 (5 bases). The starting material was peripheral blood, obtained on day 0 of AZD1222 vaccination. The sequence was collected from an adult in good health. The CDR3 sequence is CASSLGLSVPETQYF. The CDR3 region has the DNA TGTGCCAGCAGCTTGGGACTATCTGTCCCAGAGACCCAGTACTTC.